The 20 T cell receptor beta chains listed next were all sequenced from one sample in a study of cytomegalovirus exposure and HLA in healthy donors (dated by TCRdb to 2015 to 2018). The method was the immunoSEQ multiplex PCR assay. A mixture of 60 forward primers for TCR Vbeta segments and 13 reverse primers for TCR Jbeta segments was used in the multiplex PCR. TCRdb holds this immuneACCESS table with in-frame rearrangements only. Some clones are missing; in checked studies, unresolved V genes explain under half, and the rest has no known cause. The sample profile shows 60,000 to 85,000 clones; more than 55% of them were found once. The ten largest clones represent roughly 4.9% of the sample. What was sequenced was PBMCs. The source is a man aged 55 to 70 in good health and CMV-seropositive.

The genes are TRBV5-5 and TRBJ2-7, with 11 bases lining up with TRBD2. The germline V gene has CDR1 SGHKS and CDR2 YYEKEE (reference sequence). CDR3 length: 14 residues. Trimming took 4 bases from V and 3 from J; bases not matched to a gene: 3. CDR3: CASSMTSGIYEQYF. CDR3 DNA: TGTGCCAGCAGCATGACTAGCGGGATCTACGAGCAGTACTTC.

The chain is built from TRBV6-6 and TRBJ2-7, with 7 nucleotides matching TRBD1. V trimming: 6 bases; J trimming: 1 base; junction bases outside the gene matches: 6. Germline assignment: CDR1 MNHNY and CDR2 SVGAGI (reference sequence). The CDR3 contains 14 residues. The CDR3 nucleotides are TGTGCCAGCAGCTACCGGGACAGATCCTACGAGCAGTACTTC. Translated, it gives CASSYRDRSYEQYF.

V gene TRBV11-3 combines with J gene TRBJ2-3; weak D call: TRBD2 (6 bases). Trimming pared 6 bases from V and 5 bases from J, leaving 12 bases between. The CDR3 covers 13 residues. CDR1 is SGHNT and CDR2 is YENEEA in the germline V gene. The CDR3 region is CASSSIAEDTQYF. CDR3 nucleotides: TGTGCCAGCAGTTCCATAGCGGAAGATACGCAGTATTTT.

The chain uses TRBV27 and TRBJ2-5; D unclear. The CDR3 loop spans 10 amino acids. With 5 bases removed from V and 8 bases from J, the gap between germline ends came to 6 bases. CDR1 is MNHEY, CDR2 SMNVEV, per germline (reference sequence). Here the CDR3 reads CASSPQTQYF. The CDR3 coding sequence is TGTGCCAGCAGTCCCCAAACCCAGTACTTC.

This rearrangement joins TRBV29-1 to TRBJ2-2, with 11 bases that match TRBD1. V lost 0 bases and J lost 3; bases outside the gene matches: 0. This CDR3 has 15 amino acids. The germline V gene has CDR1 SQVTM and CDR2 ANQGSEA. CDR3 residues: CSVEEGQGDTGELFF. The DNA for the CDR3 is TGCAGCGTTGAAGAGGGACAGGGGGACACCGGGGAGCTGTTTTTT.

The V and J genes are TRBV6-5 and TRBJ2-7; possibly TRBD2 for D (5 bases). The V end lost 8 bases, the J end lost 6 bases, and 17 bases lay between the germline ends. From germline, CDR1 is MNHEY and CDR2 SVGAGI. CDR3 length: 13 residues. CDR3 DNA: TGTGCCAGCTCTCTAAGGCTAGCCGGCGAGCAGTACTTC. Protein sequence: CASSLRLAGEQYF.

The chain joins TRBV18 to TRBJ2-2; TRBD2 agrees at 8 bases. V was clipped by 2 bases and J by 2 bases; unmatched bases: 4. There are 16 residues in the CDR3. In germline, CDR1 is KGHSH, CDR2 LQKENI. CDR3 protein: CASSPALAVNTGELFF. The CDR3, as DNA: TGTGCCAGCTCACCAGCACTAGCGGTAAACACCGGGGAGCTGTTTTTT.

J is TRBJ2-5 and V is TRBV5-6, with a tentative D call TRBD2 (5 bases). With 0 bases removed from V and 1 base from J, the gap between germline ends came to 10 bases. This CDR3 is 15 amino acids long. Germline V gives CDR1 SGHDT, CDR2 YYEEEE. CDR3 amino acids: CASSLEPSSQETQYF. As DNA, the CDR3 is TGTGCCAGCAGCTTGGAGCCTAGCAGCCAAGAGACCCAGTACTTC.

The chain combines TRBV4-3 with TRBJ2-7; TRBD1 is a possible D gene (6 bases). The ends were cut back, 1 base at V and 3 bases at J, with 10 bases in the middle. The CDR3 length is 14 residues. Germline V gives CDR1 LGHNA, CDR2 YSLEER. In DNA form, the CDR3 reads TGCGCCAGCAGCCAAGGGACAGCCAACTACGAGCAGTACTTC. It yields the protein CASSQGTANYEQYF.

J is TRBJ1-2 and V is TRBV7-9; 8 bases fit TRBD1. This CDR3 contains 14 residues. Germline CDR1 and CDR2: SEHNR and FQNEAQ (reference sequence). Trimming at V came to 5 bases and at J to 4 bases, leaving 6 bases not matched to a gene. The DNA for the CDR3 is TGTGCCAGCAGCCCCCGGACAGGGCTCTATGGCTACACCTTC. Its translation is CASSPRTGLYGYTF.

The chain links TRBV30 to TRBJ1-5, with D unresolved. There are 13 residues in the CDR3. Germline CDR1 reads GTSNPN; CDR2 reads SVGIG (reference sequence). The V and J ends lost 0 bases and 2 bases respectively, with 5 bases between them. The CDR3 DNA is TGTGCCTGGAGTGTGCGAGGCAATCAGCCCCAGCATTTT. It specifies CAWSVRGNQPQHF.

This chain connects TRBV7-2 to TRBJ2-5, with TRBD1 identical over 7 bases. The J call is in doubt because the DNA end fits TRBJ2-7 better. The CDR3 loop spans 15 amino acids. The germline gives CDR1 SGHTA, CDR2 FQGNSA. CDR3 sequence: CASSLASGGSYEQYF. In nucleotides, the CDR3 is TGTGCCAGCAGCTTAGCCTCAGGGGGCTCCTACGAGCAGTACTTC.

This chain uses TRBV5-1 with TRBJ2-6, with D possibly being TRBD2 (5 bases). CDR1 and CDR2 from the germline V gene are SGHRS and YFSETQ. The CDR3 is 16 residues long. Trimming took off 0 bases at V and 0 bases at J, with 7 bases between the two ends. CDR3 nucleotides: TGCGCCAGCAGCTTGGCCGGGGTCTCTGGGGCCAACGTCCTGACTTTC. This translates into CASSLAGVSGANVLTF.

The chain has TRBV27 and TRBJ1-2; 11 bases align to TRBD1. The CDR3 length is 17 residues. V shed 9 bases and J 7 bases; nucleotides not matched to a gene: 19. Germline assignment: CDR1 MNHEY and CDR2 SMNVEV (reference sequence). The CDR3 sequence: CASILPGRTGGGSGYTF. The CDR3 DNA reads TGTGCCAGTATCCTCCCTGGCCGGACAGGGGGCGGGAGTGGCTACACCTTC.

This chain uses TRBV19 with TRBJ2-5; TRBD2 aligns across 8 bases. J gave up 5 bases and V 1 base, and 6 bases lay outside the gene matches. Germline lookup yields CDR1 LNHDA and CDR2 SQIVND (reference sequence). The CDR3 loop spans 15 amino acids. The CDR3 reads CASSIAPGGRETQYF. The DNA for the CDR3 is TGTGCCAGTAGTATAGCTCCGGGAGGGAGGGAGACCCAGTACTTC. Looking up the rest from reference TRBV19 and TRBJ2-5 gives the full variable domain: DGGITQSPKYLFRKEGQNVTLSCEQNLNHDAMYWYRQDPGQGLRLIYYSQIVNDFQKGDIAEGYSVSREKKESFPLTVTSAQKNPTAFYLCASSIAPGGRETQYFGPGTRLLVL.

The CDR3 loop reads CASSPRAGVLETQYF. The CDR3 nucleotides read TGTGCCAGCAGCCCTCGAGCGGGAGTACTGGAGACCCAGTACTTC. The chain combines TRBV9 with TRBJ2-5; 8 nucleotides align to TRBD2. J lost 5 bases, V lost 4 bases, and 10 bases had no gene match. There are 15 residues in the CDR3. Germline CDR1 and CDR2: SGDLS and YYNGEE.

The V gene is TRBV5-1, the J gene TRBJ1-3, with D possibly TRBD1 on 5 matching bases. Deletions cut 3 bases from V and 3 bases from J, with 10 bases between. Germline CDR1 is SGHRS and CDR2 is YFSETQ. This CDR3 region has 14 residues. Written as DNA, the CDR3 is TGCGCCAGCAGCTGGGGCGCGGATGGAAACACCATATATTTT. Its protein is CASSWGADGNTIYF.

The chain couples TRBV11-2 to TRBJ2-5, with a tentative D call TRBD2 (6 bases). Trimming took off 5 bases at V and 3 bases at J, with 16 bases between the two ends. Germline V gene sequence: CDR1 SGHAT, CDR2 FQNNGV. The CDR3 contains 15 residues. CDR3 sequence reads: CASSLVAGLEETQYF. The CDR3 DNA is TGTGCCAGCAGCCTTGTGGCGGGGCTGGAAGAGACCCAGTACTTC.

V usage is TRBV7-3 and J usage is TRBJ1-1; 7 bases map to TRBD1. With 5 bases clipped from V and 3 bases from J, the junction kept 6 bases outside the gene matches. Germline V lookup: CDR1 SGHTA, CDR2 FQGTGA. This CDR3 has 14 residues. The chain's CDR3 is CASSLRDSYTEAFF. CDR3 sequence (DNA): TGTGCCAGCAGCCTCCGGGACAGTTACACTGAAGCTTTCTTT.

The rearrangement joins TRBV14 to TRBJ2-7; possibly TRBD2 for D (5 bases). Germline CDR1 SGHDN, CDR2 FVKESK. V was trimmed by 5 bases and J by 4 bases, leaving 12 bases between them. The CDR3 contains 13 residues. The CDR3 DNA is TGTGCCAGCAGCTCCCCCGGCGGGTACGAGCAGTACTTC. It encodes CASSSPGGYEQYF.